A single T cell receptor beta chain is shown here with its context. Authors' analysis steps: Reference gene primer amplification gave estimated nucleated cell counts. Clones were read by immunoSEQ multiplex PCR, and TCRdb kept only the in-frame ones, dropping some. The V and J calls and the clone size are those of that table, but D and trimming were determined from the DNA. The table lists a few hundred thousand clones, approximately 83% of them singletons. This CDR3 has 16 residues. Germline V gene sequence: CDR1 MGHRA, CDR2 YSYEKL. The V and J ends lost 2 bases and 2 bases respectively, with 13 bases between them. These data belong to a study of blood T cell repertoires in COVID-19. Study context: There were acute and convalescent COVID-19 samples, and they came from the United States, Italy and Spain.

All enrollees were roughly 18 to 89 years old and from under 25 US areas. Clinical history as reported by participants underpinned cohort assignment. The sequenced material came from PBMCs or T cells enriched from blood (not recorded which). The chain joins TRBV4-1 to TRBJ1-3; D might be TRBD1 (6 bases). The receptor comes from a woman in her forties or fifties who had recovered from COVID-19. For the CDR3, the DNA is TGCGCCAGCAGCCAACCCCCGCCAGGGGCTGGAAACACCATATATTTT. It translates to CASSQPPPGAGNTIYF.